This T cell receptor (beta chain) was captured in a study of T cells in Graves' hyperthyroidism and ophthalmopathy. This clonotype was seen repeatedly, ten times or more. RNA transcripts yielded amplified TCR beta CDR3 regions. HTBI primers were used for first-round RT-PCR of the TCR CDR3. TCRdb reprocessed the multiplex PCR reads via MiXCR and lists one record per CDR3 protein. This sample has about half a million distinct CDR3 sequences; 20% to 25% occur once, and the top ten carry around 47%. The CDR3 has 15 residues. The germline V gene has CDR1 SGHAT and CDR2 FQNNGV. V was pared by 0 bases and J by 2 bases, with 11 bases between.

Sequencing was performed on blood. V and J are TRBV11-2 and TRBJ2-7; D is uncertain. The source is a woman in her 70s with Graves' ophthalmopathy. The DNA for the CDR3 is TGTGCCAGCAGCTTAGATGTCCCCTCTACCTACGAGCAGTACTTC. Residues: CASSLDVPSTYEQYF.